The T cell receptor (beta chain) described here comes from a study of response to subunit inactivated influenza vaccine. Each CDR3 protein is one row after TCRdb ran MiXCR on the RT-PCR reads. Among 500,000 to 700,000 distinct CDR3 sequences listed, roughly 25% were seen once. This clonotype was counted a few times. CDR1 is DFQATT, CDR2 SNEGSKA, per germline (reference sequence). The CDR3 sequence is 14 residues long. The V and J ends lost 4 bases and 8 bases respectively, with 18 bases between them. In addition, the sample was reused for a study of T cells expressing NK-cell markers. That work states: 5'RACE template switching built TCR beta cDNA with unique molecular identifiers. Source material for TCR beta repertoires consisted of sorted CD3+CD56+NKG2C+, CD3+CD56+NKG2C- and CD3+CD56-NKG2C+ T cells. Sequencing covered eight donors, seven HCMV-seropositive and one seronegative.

The receptor was derived from a man aged 50 or older who received an inactivated influenza vaccine. J is TRBJ2-1 and V is TRBV20-1; weak D call: TRBD1 (6 bases). This sample comprised CD4+ T cells sorted from PBMCs, obtained 11 to 12 days after vaccination. The CDR3 sequence: CSAKQGLDRDEQFF. The CDR3 DNA follows: TGCAGTGCTAAACAGGGTTTAGATAGGGATGAGCAGTTCTTC.